Listed here are 4 T cell receptor beta chains from one sample, sequenced in a study of T cell changes during pregnancy in multiple sclerosis. Generated by immunoSEQ multiplex PCR, the TCRdb table keeps only in-frame clones and is missing some. The table has tens of thousands of clones, almost 95% seen once. This material consisted of CD8+ T cells from peripheral blood mononuclear cells, taken in the third trimester of pregnancy. These receptors all stem from a female donor in good health, enrolled as a control in a pregnancy study.

The rearrangement joins TRBV6-6 to TRBJ2-7, with D perhaps matching TRBD1 (6 bases). V lost 6 bases and J 2 bases, leaving 20 bases between the germline ends. The CDR3 runs to 16 residues. Germline loops: CDR1 MNHNY, CDR2 SVGAGI (reference sequence). In DNA, the CDR3 is TGTGCCAGCAGGTTCCCGTCCGGCAGGGGAACCTACGAGCAGTACTTC. This encodes CASRFPSGRGTYEQYF.

This chain connects TRBV7-2 to TRBJ2-3; 10 bases fit TRBD1. The CDR3 is 15 amino acids. Germline assignment: CDR1 SGHTA and CDR2 FQGNSA. V gave up 7 bases and J gave up 4 bases; unmatched junction bases: 8. The CDR3 region has the DNA TGTGCCAGCAACCCGGTCGGACAGGGGGCAGATACGCAGTATTTT. Translation gives CASNPVGQGADTQYF.

The rearrangement uses TRBV4-2 and TRBJ2-3, with a tentative D call TRBD2 (6 bases). Germline loops: CDR1 LGHNA, CDR2 YNFKEQ. V lost 1 base, J lost 1 base, and 6 bases lay in between. The CDR3 runs 14 residues. CDR3 in DNA: TGTGCCAGCAGCCAAGCGGGGGGCACAGATACGCAGTATTTT. Translated, it gives CASSQAGGTDTQYF.

The chain carries TRBV27 and TRBJ1-1, with D perhaps matching TRBD1 (6 bases). Germline V CDR1 and CDR2: MNHEY, SMNVEV (reference sequence). The ends were cut back, 4 bases at V and 5 bases at J, with 11 bases in the middle. CDR3 size: 13 residues. CDR3 in amino acids: CASSSDRMTEAFF. The CDR3 DNA is TGTGCCAGCAGTTCTGACAGGATGACTGAAGCTTTCTTT.